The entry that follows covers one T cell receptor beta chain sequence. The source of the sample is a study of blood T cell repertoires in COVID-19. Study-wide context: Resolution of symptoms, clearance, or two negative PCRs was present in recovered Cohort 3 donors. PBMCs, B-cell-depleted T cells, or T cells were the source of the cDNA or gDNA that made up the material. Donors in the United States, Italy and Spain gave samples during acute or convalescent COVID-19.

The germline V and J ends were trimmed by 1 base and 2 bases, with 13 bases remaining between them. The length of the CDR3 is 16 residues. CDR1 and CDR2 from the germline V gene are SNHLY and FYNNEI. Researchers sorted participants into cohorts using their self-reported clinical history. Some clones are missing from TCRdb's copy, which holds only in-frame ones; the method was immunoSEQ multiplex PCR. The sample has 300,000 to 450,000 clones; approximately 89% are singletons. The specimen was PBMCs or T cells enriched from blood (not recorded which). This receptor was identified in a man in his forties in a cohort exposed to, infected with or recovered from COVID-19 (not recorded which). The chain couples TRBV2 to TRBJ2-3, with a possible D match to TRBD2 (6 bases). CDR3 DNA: TGTGCCAGCAGTGAAGGAAGGGGCGGGGACACAGATACGCAGTATTTT. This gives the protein CASSEGRGGDTDTQYF.